One and the same sample provided the 16 T cell receptor beta chains below, sequenced in a study of siplizumab effects on memory and regulatory T cells. The protocol was immunoSEQ multiplex PCR, while the TCRdb copy is restricted to in-frame clones and leaves out a portion. The sample includes under 70,000 clones, 79% seen only once; the top ten take about 0.41%. The sample taken for sequencing was memory CD4+ T cells sorted from blood. These receptors were obtained from a human donor in good health.

This clone was counted only a few times. The chain is built from TRBV10-1 and TRBJ1-1; D is possibly TRBD1 (5 bases). The V gene's germline CDR1 is WNHNN and CDR2 SYGVQD (reference sequence). Trimming took off 2 bases at V and 3 bases at J, with 10 bases between the two ends. This CDR3 region has 14 residues. CDR3 sequence reads: CASSEGGTYTEAFF. In DNA, the CDR3 is TGCGCCAGCAGTGAGGGGGGGACGTACACTGAAGCTTTCTTT.

This clone was seen a few times. V gene TRBV18 combines with J gene TRBJ1-1; 9 bases are shared with TRBD1. The CDR3 runs to 15 residues. J lost 0 bases, V lost 8 bases, and 7 bases had no gene match. Germline V gene data show CDR1 as KGHSH and CDR2 as LQKENI. CDR3 DNA: TGTGCCAGCCAATCCGGACAGGGGTTGAACACTGAAGCTTTCTTT. Translating it yields CASQSGQGLNTEAFF.

The CDR3 protein is CASSRAERNTIYF. CDR3 DNA sequence: TGTGCCAGCAGCCGGGCGGAGAGAAACACCATATATTTT. The V and J genes are TRBV5-4 and TRBJ1-3; D gene uncertain. V was shortened by 4 bases and J by 5 bases, with 10 bases between the two germline ends. The germline CDR1 and CDR2 sequences are SGHNT and YYREEE (reference sequence). The CDR3 contains 13 residues.

This clone was picked up a small number of times. The chain carries TRBV7-2 and TRBJ1-6, with D uncertain. V dropped 1 base and J dropped 9 bases, with 7 bases sitting between them. Germline V lookup: CDR1 SGHTA, CDR2 FQGNSA. This CDR3 has 13 amino acids. CDR3 amino acids: CASSLDKGSPLHF. CDR3 bases: TGTGCCAGCAGCTTAGATAAGGGTTCACCCCTCCACTTT.

The V call is TRBV4-1, the J call TRBJ2-2, with 9 bases matching TRBD2. J gave up 0 bases and V 4 bases, and 9 bases lay outside the gene matches. Looked up from germline, CDR1 is MGHRA and CDR2 is YSYEKL. The CDR3 covers 18 residues. The CDR3 spells CASSLEPSGGPNTGELFF. CDR3 nucleotide sequence: TGCGCCAGCAGCCTAGAGCCGAGCGGGGGGCCGAACACCGGGGAGCTGTTTTTT.

The chain uses TRBV5-1 and TRBJ2-5; maybe TRBD2 (5 bases). This CDR3 spans 15 amino acids. V was pared by 5 bases and J by 2 bases, with 16 bases between. The germline V gene has CDR1 SGHRS and CDR2 YFSETQ. The CDR3 here is CASRGSYNSQETQYF. CDR3 in DNA: TGCGCCAGCAGGGGGAGCTATAATTCGCAAGAGACCCAGTACTTC.

This chain joins TRBV28 and TRBJ1-5; no firm D call. V dropped 5 bases and J dropped 2 bases, with 13 bases sitting between them. CDR1 MDHEN and CDR2 SYDVKM come from the germline V gene. The CDR3 sequence is 15 residues long. The CDR3 sequence is CASSRINSGNQPQHF. CDR3 in DNA: TGTGCCAGCAGTCGGATCAATTCTGGCAATCAGCCCCAGCATTTT.

This CDR3 is CASSLSTGSYNEQFF. The CDR3 DNA is TGCGCCAGCAGCTTGAGCACGGGGTCGTACAATGAGCAGTTCTTC. The gene calls are TRBV5-1 and TRBJ2-1, with D perhaps TRBD2 (5 bases). The CDR3 has 15 amino acids. Germline V gene data show CDR1 as SGHRS and CDR2 as YFSETQ. V gave up 1 base and J gave up 4 bases, with 12 bases separating them.

This chain uses TRBV27 with TRBJ1-4, with D unclear. The CDR3 length is 18 residues. V lost 0 bases to trimming and J lost 2 bases, with 16 bases between them. Looked up from germline, CDR1 is MNHEY and CDR2 is SMNVEV (reference sequence). Written as DNA, the CDR3 is TGTGCCAGCAGTTTATCCTTCCCGGGGTTTGTCACTAATGAAAAACTGTTTTTT. Its translation: CASSLSFPGFVTNEKLFF.

The chain is built from TRBV5-6 and TRBJ1-2; D unresolved. CDR1 is SGHDT, CDR2 YYEEEE, per germline. There are 13 residues in the CDR3. The V end lost 1 base, the J end lost 0 bases, and 4 bases lay between the germline ends. The CDR3 region is CASSLLSNYGYTF. Here the CDR3 DNA reads TGTGCCAGCAGCTTGTTGTCTAACTATGGCTACACCTTC.

V usage is TRBV28 and J usage is TRBJ2-3, with D perhaps TRBD2 (5 bases). The germline V gene has CDR1 MDHEN and CDR2 SYDVKM. The CDR3 is 12 amino acids. Trimming shortened V by 6 bases and J by 1 base, and 5 bases separated the two germline ends. Here the CDR3 DNA reads TGTGCCAGCAGCGGGGGCACAGATACGCAGTATTTT. Protein sequence: CASSGGTDTQYF. The full variable domain, rest sourced from reference TRBV28 and TRBJ2-3, is DVKVTQSSRYLVKRTGEKVFLECVQDMDHENMFWYRQDPGLGLRLIYFSYDVKMKEKGDIPEGYSVSREKKERFSLILESASTNQTSMYLCASSGGTDTQYFGPGTRLTVL.

This clone was seen a handful of times. DNA for the CDR3: TGTGCCAGCAGTCGACAGGGACCGTATGTGGATGGCTACACCTTC. This encodes CASSRQGPYVDGYTF. V and J are TRBV2 and TRBJ1-2, with 7 bases aligning to TRBD1. Trimming cost V 5 bases and J 6 bases; bases outside gene matches: 12. The CDR3 sequence is 15 residues long. Germline CDR1 and CDR2: SNHLY and FYNNEI.

This rearrangement joins TRBV10-1 to TRBJ2-7; 8 bases agree with TRBD2. The J segment lost 3 bases and the V segment lost 3 bases, leaving 7 bases of the junction unmatched. Germline CDR1 is WNHNN and CDR2 is SYGVQD (reference sequence). The CDR3 has 15 residues. DNA of the CDR3: TGCGCCAGCAGTGACGGTGGTAGCGGGAACTACGAGCAGTACTTC. Translation gives CASSDGGSGNYEQYF.

This chain joins TRBV18 and TRBJ1-1, with D maybe TRBD1 (6 bases). Trimming cost V 7 bases and J 1 base, with 10 bases left between them. Germline V gene sequence: CDR1 KGHSH, CDR2 LQKENI. The CDR3 consists of 13 residues. CDR3 sequence (DNA): TGTGCCAGCTATCCGGACAGGAACACTGAAGCTTTCTTT. Translated: CASYPDRNTEAFF.

The chain employs TRBV4-1 and TRBJ2-2; TRBD2 matches 11 bases. The CDR3 loop spans 17 amino acids. Germline values: CDR1 MGHRA, CDR2 YSYEKL. V lost 3 bases and J lost 2; bases outside the gene matches: 5. CDR3 amino acids: CASSHSSGGRNTGELFF. CDR3 bases: TGCGCCAGCAGCCACTCTAGCGGGGGGCGAAACACCGGGGAGCTGTTTTTT.

The chain carries TRBV7-3 and TRBJ2-5; 15 nucleotides align to TRBD2. The CDR3 has 16 residues. V lost 6 bases, J lost 1 base, and 3 bases stayed unmatched. Germline assignment: CDR1 SGHTA and CDR2 FQGTGA. The CDR3 region is CASSSGLAGGQETQYF. In DNA, the CDR3 is TGTGCCAGCAGTTCGGGACTAGCGGGGGGCCAAGAGACCCAGTACTTC.